The rows below give T cell receptor beta chains drawn from one sample of a study of blood T cell repertoires in COVID-19. Clones were sequenced by immunoSEQ multiplex PCR, and TCRdb holds only the in-frame ones, with some missing. Of approximately 200,000 clones listed, approximately 85% are singletons. Input material: peripheral blood. The receptors come from a human donor with active or convalescent COVID-19. The donor label of this sample is uncertain. Each CDR3 is given with its conserved first and last residue. Each record gives: J gene, D gene, V gene, clone size, CDR3 DNA, CDR3 protein. A D gene is named only where the DNA matches it firmly. The size entry is marked missing in some rows and otherwise reads once, few, many or a size class.

J gene: TRBJ1-5; D gene: -; V gene: TRBV30; clone size: few; CDR3 DNA: TGTGCCTGGAATAAAAACACCCGCAATCAGCCCCAGCATTTT; CDR3 protein: CAWNKNTRNQPQHF
J gene: TRBJ1-2; D gene: -; V gene: TRBV24-1; clone size: once; CDR3 DNA: TGTGCCACCAGTGCGGGGTTGGGGGGCTACACCTTC; CDR3 protein: CATSAGLGGYTF
J gene: TRBJ1-2; D gene: TRBD1; V gene: TRBV27; clone size: once; CDR3 DNA: TGTGCCAGCAGTAGAGACAGGGTTGACGGCTACACCTTC; CDR3 protein: CASSRDRVDGYTF
J gene: TRBJ2-1; D gene: -; V gene: TRBV3-1/TRBV3-2; clone size: -; CDR3 DNA: TGTGCCAGCAGCCAAGTTAATCGGGAAGGTGAGCAGTTCTTC; CDR3 protein: CASSQVNREGEQFF
J gene: TRBJ2-1; D gene: -; V gene: TRBV20-1; clone size: -; CDR3 DNA: TGCAGTGCTGACCAGGCGAATGAGCAGTTCTTC; CDR3 protein: CSADQANEQFF
J gene: TRBJ1-1; D gene: TRBD1; V gene: TRBV28; clone size: -; CDR3 DNA: TGTGCCAGCAGTTTCACCGGGACAGAGACTGAAGCTTTCTTT; CDR3 protein: CASSFTGTETEAFF
J gene: TRBJ2-1; D gene: TRBD2; V gene: TRBV18; clone size: once; CDR3 DNA: TGTGCCAGCTCGTCGACTAGCGGGGCCTACAATGAGCAGTTCTTC; CDR3 protein: CASSSTSGAYNEQFF
J gene: TRBJ1-6; D gene: TRBD1; V gene: TRBV19; clone size: few; CDR3 DNA: TGTGCCAGTAGTCTCCGGGACAGGGGGCGGGCGGACTCACCCCTCCACTTT; CDR3 protein: CASSLRDRGRADSPLHF
J gene: TRBJ2-5; D gene: -; V gene: TRBV4-3; clone size: -; CDR3 DNA: TGCGCCAGCAGCCAATTGGCAGGGGAGACCCAGTACTTC; CDR3 protein: CASSQLAGETQYF
J gene: TRBJ1-5; D gene: TRBD1; V gene: TRBV30; clone size: -; CDR3 DNA: TGTGCCTGGAGTTTGAGGGACAGGGGACGTCAGCCCCAGCATTTT; CDR3 protein: CAWSLRDRGRQPQHF
J gene: TRBJ2-5; D gene: TRBD2; V gene: TRBV25-1; clone size: -; CDR3 DNA: TGTGCCAGCATGGATGCGGTCGGCGGGAGTGGAGAGACCCAGTACTTC; CDR3 protein: CASMDAVGGSGETQYF
J gene: TRBJ2-2; D gene: TRBD2; V gene: TRBV14; clone size: few; CDR3 DNA: TGTGCCAGCAGCCATCTGGCGGGAGCAGGCACCGGGGAGCTGTTTTTT; CDR3 protein: CASSHLAGAGTGELFF
J gene: TRBJ1-1; D gene: TRBD1; V gene: TRBV14; clone size: -; CDR3 DNA: TGTGCCAGCAGCCCTTGGGACAGGGGAACTGAAGCTTTCTTT; CDR3 protein: CASSPWDRGTEAFF
J gene: TRBJ2-5; D gene: TRBD2; V gene: TRBV5-1; clone size: once; CDR3 DNA: TGCGCCAGCATGGTAGCGGGAGGTGGTTTTGAGACCCAGTACTTC; CDR3 protein: CASMVAGGGFETQYF
J gene: TRBJ1-2; D gene: -; V gene: TRBV9; clone size: -; CDR3 DNA: TGTGCCAGCAGCGGACAGGTCCCTTTTAACTATGGCTACACCTTC; CDR3 protein: CASSGQVPFNYGYTF
J gene: TRBJ2-7; D gene: -; V gene: TRBV5-1; clone size: -; CDR3 DNA: TGCGCCAGCAGCTCAGATGGCGGTTTTGTCTACGAGCAGTACTTC; CDR3 protein: CASSSDGGFVYEQYF
J gene: TRBJ2-2; D gene: TRBD1; V gene: TRBV5-6; clone size: -; CDR3 DNA: TGTGCCAGCAGCCGGTGGGGGCAGGGGGTCGCCGGGGAGCTGTTTTTT; CDR3 protein: CASSRWGQGVAGELFF
J gene: TRBJ1-3; D gene: -; V gene: TRBV4-2; clone size: -; CDR3 DNA: TGTGCCAGCAGCCAAGATCTCGGGGGGATAAGATCGATTGGAAACACCATATATTTT; CDR3 protein: CASSQDLGGIRSIGNTIYF
J gene: TRBJ2-7; D gene: -; V gene: TRBV11-3; clone size: -; CDR3 DNA: TGTGCCAGCAGCATCTACAGGGACTACGAGCAGTACTTC; CDR3 protein: CASSIYRDYEQYF
J gene: TRBJ1-5; D gene: -; V gene: TRBV24-1; clone size: -; CDR3 DNA: TGTGCCACCAGTGAACAGAGTAATCAGCCCCAGCATTTT; CDR3 protein: CATSEQSNQPQHF